This paragraph covers one T cell receptor (beta chain) sequence. As yet, its antigen is unknown. This record belongs to a study of shared clonotypes between healthy human individuals. Looking at the study overall: The donors, two women and three men, were aged 18 to 49. Study-level results: The four-donor shared clonotypes exceeded non-shared clonotypes in generation probability, with non-shared ones scoring lower.

Clones were sequenced by immunoSEQ multiplex PCR, and TCRdb holds only the in-frame ones, with some missing. Of about 530,000 clones in the sample, 90% to 96% are singletons; the top ten hold 0.055% to 0.075%. CDR1 is KGHSH and CDR2 is LQKENI in the germline V gene. The CDR3 is 15 residues long. V shed 4 bases, J shed 5 bases, and the junction held 10 bases outside the gene matches. The V and J genes are TRBV18 and TRBJ2-5, with 7 bases that match TRBD2. Source material: naive CD4+ T cells sorted from blood. The subset was: CD45RA+ positively selected. The source is a woman under 40 in good health. DNA of the CDR3: TGTGCCAGCTCACTCGGCGGGAGTAAGCTGGAGACCCAGTACTTC. It specifies CASSLGGSKLETQYF.